The 24 T cell receptor beta chains below come from one sample, sequenced in a study of control samples from healthy donors and cancer patients. The repertoire was sequenced with immunoSEQ multiplex PCR; TCRdb's copy has only in-frame clones and lacks some. Seen here are around 94,000 clones, approximately 95% observed once, and the top ten hold approximately 1.5%. The specimen was blood. Receptor source: a woman aged 25 to 39 in good health.

This clone was observed a single time. In DNA, the CDR3 is TGTGCCAGCAGTTCTCCGGGACAGGCAGTAAATGAGCAGTTCTTC. Translating gives CASSSPGQAVNEQFF. This chain connects TRBV6-4 to TRBJ2-1, with TRBD1 matching over 8 bases. The CDR3 runs 15 residues. Trimming took 5 bases from V and 7 from J; bases not matched to a gene: 10. From germline, CDR1 is MRHNA and CDR2 SNTAGT.

The J gene is TRBJ1-1, the V gene TRBV27; TRBD1 might be the D (5 bases). Germline V CDR1 and CDR2: MNHEY, SMNVEV (reference sequence). The CDR3 spans 13 residues. Trimming removed 3 bases from V and 3 bases from J, with 8 bases in between. In DNA form, the CDR3 reads TGTGCCAGCAGTTTTCGACAGCACACTGAAGCTTTCTTT. Translating gives CASSFRQHTEAFF.

V and J are TRBV4-2 and TRBJ2-7, with 7 bases aligning to TRBD2. The CDR3 contains 13 residues. V shed 0 bases and J 7 bases; nucleotides not matched to a gene: 3. CDR1 and CDR2 (germline): LGHNA, YNFKEQ. CDR3 sequence: CASSQEGGWEQYF. CDR3 bases: TGTGCCAGCAGCCAAGAGGGGGGGTGGGAGCAGTACTTC.

This rearrangement joins TRBV5-1 to TRBJ2-3, with D possibly being TRBD1 (6 bases). Germline CDR1 is SGHRS and CDR2 is YFSETQ. This CDR3 spans 15 amino acids. V shed 0 bases and J shed 3 bases, with 11 bases lying between them. CDR3 sequence reads: CASSLGGPETDTQYF. CDR3 nucleotide sequence: TGCGCCAGCAGCTTGGGGGGGCCAGAGACAGATACGCAGTATTTT. The full variable domain, with the rest looked up from reference TRBV5-1 and TRBJ2-3, is KAGVTQTPRYLIKTRGQQVTLSCSPISGHRSVSWYQQTPGQGLQFLFEYFSETQRNKGNFPGRFSGRQFSNSRSEMNVSTLELGDSALYLCASSLGGPETDTQYFGPGTRLTVL.

The chain has TRBV4-1 and TRBJ2-2; 13 nucleotides line up with TRBD2. Trimming took 5 bases from V and 0 from J; bases not matched to a gene: 9. CDR1 and CDR2 from the germline V gene are MGHRA and YSYEKL. This CDR3 region has 19 residues. This CDR3 reads CASSGRGTSGKANTGELFF. Written as DNA, the CDR3 is TGCGCCAGCAGCGGGAGGGGGACTAGCGGGAAGGCGAACACCGGGGAGCTGTTTTTT.

J is TRBJ2-1 and V is TRBV7-9; D perhaps matches TRBD2 (6 bases). The CDR3 has 13 residues. V shed 3 bases and J shed 4 bases, with 7 bases lying between them. Germline values: CDR1 SEHNR, CDR2 FQNEAQ (reference sequence). The chain's CDR3 is CASSFGTYNEQFF. CDR3 nucleotides: TGTGCCAGCAGCTTCGGGACTTACAATGAGCAGTTCTTC.

V usage is TRBV13 and J usage is TRBJ2-1; TRBD2 matches 11 bases. Trimming at V came to 5 bases and at J to 8 bases, leaving 8 bases not matched to a gene. The CDR3 is 15 amino acids. Per the germline V gene, CDR1 is PRHDT and CDR2 is FYEKMQ (reference sequence). The CDR3 here is CASSGGLAGGDEQFF. The CDR3 DNA reads TGTGCCAGCAGCGGTGGCCTAGCGGGAGGCGATGAGCAGTTCTTC. The whole variable domain, filled in from reference TRBV13 and TRBJ2-1, reads AAGVIQSPRHLIKEKRETATLKCYPIPRHDTVYWYQQGPGQDPQFLISFYEKMQSDKGSIPDRFSAQQFSDYHSELNMSSLELGDSALYFCASSGGLAGGDEQFFGPGTRLTVL.

The chain couples TRBV15 to TRBJ2-6; 7 nucleotides agree with TRBD1. This CDR3 has 16 residues. Germline V CDR1 and CDR2: LNHNV, YYDKDF (reference sequence). J lost 2 bases, V lost 11 bases, and 12 bases had no gene match. Here the CDR3 reads CAATADRATGANVLTF. DNA of the CDR3: TGTGCCGCAACAGCCGACAGGGCAACTGGGGCCAACGTCCTGACTTTC.

This chain connects TRBV4-1 to TRBJ1-6, with a possible D match to TRBD1 (5 bases). CDR1 and CDR2 (germline): MGHRA, YSYEKL. V was pared by 3 bases and J by 3 bases, with 21 bases between. This CDR3 has 19 residues. The CDR3 reads CASSHVFGRARGYNSPLHF. The DNA for the CDR3 is TGCGCCAGCAGCCACGTTTTCGGCAGGGCGAGGGGCTATAATTCACCCCTCCACTTT.

V gene TRBV6-1 combines with J gene TRBJ2-5; possible D gene TRBD1, 6 bases. Trimming shortened V by 2 bases and J by 3 bases, and 13 bases separated the two germline ends. Germline assignment: CDR1 MNHNS and CDR2 SASEGT. The CDR3 is 15 residues long. Here the CDR3 reads CASSESGGTEETQYF. CDR3 coding DNA: TGTGCCAGCAGTGAATCTGGGGGCACGGAAGAGACCCAGTACTTC.

The rearrangement uses TRBV5-4 and TRBJ1-4, with D possibly TRBD1 on 6 matching bases. CDR3 length: 16 amino acids. Trimming removed 4 bases at V and 1 base at J, with 14 bases between. Germline lookup yields CDR1 SGHNT and CDR2 YYREEE (reference sequence). The CDR3 bases are TGTGCCAGCAGCCCCTCCGGGACACAAACTAATGAAAAACTGTTTTTT. Protein sequence: CASSPSGTQTNEKLFF.

The chain joins TRBV2 to TRBJ2-4, with D possibly being TRBD1 (6 bases). The CDR3 loop spans 14 amino acids. The germline V and J ends were trimmed by 5 bases and 6 bases, with 14 bases remaining between them. CDR1 and CDR2 (germline): SNHLY, FYNNEI. In DNA, the CDR3 is TGTGCCAGCAGTAGACTGGACAGATTAAACATTCAGTACTTC. Translated: CASSRLDRLNIQYF.

The V call is TRBV4-1, the J call TRBJ2-7; 7 bases are a match to TRBD1. The junction had 6 bases not matched to a gene; V was cut back by 2 bases and J by 2 bases. CDR1 MGHRA and CDR2 YSYEKL come from the germline V gene. The CDR3 has 15 amino acids. CDR3 in amino acids: CASSQLDRRTYEQYF. CDR3 DNA: TGCGCCAGCAGCCAATTGGACAGGCGAACCTACGAGCAGTACTTC.

The J gene is TRBJ1-2, the V gene TRBV7-2; D is unclear. Germline V gene lookup returns CDR1 SGHTA and CDR2 FQGNSA. The CDR3 loop spans 13 amino acids. V was clipped by 1 base and J by 4 bases, with 7 bases between them. CDR3 residues: CASSLDAGYGYTF. The DNA for the CDR3 is TGTGCCAGCAGCTTAGACGCAGGCTATGGCTACACCTTC.

In this sample, this clone turned up a few times. The V call is TRBV10-1, the J call TRBJ2-7, with D perhaps given as TRBD1 or TRBD2 (5 bases each). Per the germline V gene, CDR1 is WNHNN and CDR2 is SYGVQD (reference sequence). The germline V and J ends were trimmed by 8 bases and 7 bases, with 18 bases remaining between them. The CDR3 sequence is 13 residues long. The CDR3 here is CASPEGPRGEQYF. For the CDR3, the DNA is TGCGCCAGCCCAGAGGGGCCGAGGGGTGAGCAGTACTTC.

This chain connects TRBV2 to TRBJ1-4; D call uncertain. Trimming took 5 bases from V and 0 from J, leaving 7 bases between them. Germline CDR1 reads SNHLY; CDR2 reads FYNNEI. The CDR3 extends over 14 amino acids. The chain's CDR3 is CASSSIATNEKLFF. CDR3 in DNA: TGTGCCAGCAGTTCAATTGCAACTAATGAAAAACTGTTTTTT.

CDR3 nucleotide sequence: TGTGCCAGTGGGATTCCCGGGACACTCTTAGGGGGCTACACCTTC. This codes for CASGIPGTLLGGYTF. The J gene is TRBJ1-2, the V gene TRBV6-5; D possibly corresponds to TRBD1 (6 bases). Trimming pared 9 bases from V and 8 bases from J, leaving 25 bases between. This CDR3 spans 15 amino acids. CDR1 MNHEY and CDR2 SVGAGI come from the germline V gene.

This clone was counted only a few times. The chain has TRBV19 and TRBJ1-5; 7 bases are shared with TRBD1. The CDR3 consists of 13 residues. V shed 4 bases, J shed 7 bases, and the junction held 4 bases outside the gene matches. The germline V gene encodes CDR1 LNHDA and CDR2 SQIVND (reference sequence). The chain's CDR3 is CASSSYRGQPQHF. The CDR3 coding sequence is TGTGCCAGTAGTAGTTACAGGGGCCAGCCCCAGCATTTT.

The rearrangement links TRBV6-6 to TRBJ2-5; 7 bases map to TRBD1. Germline V gene lookup returns CDR1 MNHNY and CDR2 SVGAGI (reference sequence). CDR3 size: 13 residues. J gave up 5 bases and V 2 bases, and 2 bases lay outside the gene matches. CDR3 in amino acids: CASSYRGRETQYF. CDR3 bases: TGTGCCAGCAGTTACAGGGGGCGGGAGACCCAGTACTTC.

The chain combines TRBV6-5 with TRBJ1-2; D is uncertain. Germline V CDR1 and CDR2: MNHEY, SVGAGI. The CDR3 extends over 12 amino acids. Trimming removed 7 bases from V and 8 bases from J, with 14 bases in between. CDR3 region: CASIGVKGGYTF. Here the CDR3 DNA reads TGTGCCAGCATCGGGGTAAAAGGCGGCTACACCTTC.

The chain joins TRBV19 to TRBJ1-2; unclear D gene. The CDR3 contains 13 residues. Looked up from germline, CDR1 is LNHDA and CDR2 is SQIVND (reference sequence). V lost 4 bases and J 4 bases, leaving 10 bases between the germline ends. The CDR3 spells CASSSRALYGYTF. The CDR3 nucleotides are TGTGCCAGTAGTAGTCGCGCTCTCTATGGCTACACCTTC.

This chain joins TRBV29-1 and TRBJ1-2; 7 nucleotides line up with TRBD1. Germline V gene sequence: CDR1 SQVTM, CDR2 ANQGSEA. V dropped 5 bases and J dropped 7; count of bases not matched to a gene: 7. This CDR3 comprises 12 residues. DNA of the CDR3: TGCAGCGTTCACCAGACAGGGCCTGGCTACACCTTC. Protein: CSVHQTGPGYTF.

This chain links TRBV27 with TRBJ1-6, with D possibly TRBD1 on 5 matching bases. V lost 2 bases, J lost 14 bases, and 13 bases lay in between. The CDR3 is 13 residues long. Germline CDR1 MNHEY, CDR2 SMNVEV (reference sequence). The CDR3 bases are TGTGCCAGCAGTTTAGTAAGGGGCAGGACCCTCCACTTT. Translating it yields CASSLVRGRTLHF.

The chain has TRBV4-1 and TRBJ1-5; D gene ambiguous. Germline lookup yields CDR1 MGHRA and CDR2 YSYEKL. The CDR3 is 16 residues long. Trimming left V 1 base short and J 2 bases short, with 12 bases between. The CDR3 region is CASSQVLAGGNQPQHF. In nucleotides, the CDR3 is TGCGCCAGCAGCCAAGTTCTGGCAGGCGGCAATCAGCCCCAGCATTTT.